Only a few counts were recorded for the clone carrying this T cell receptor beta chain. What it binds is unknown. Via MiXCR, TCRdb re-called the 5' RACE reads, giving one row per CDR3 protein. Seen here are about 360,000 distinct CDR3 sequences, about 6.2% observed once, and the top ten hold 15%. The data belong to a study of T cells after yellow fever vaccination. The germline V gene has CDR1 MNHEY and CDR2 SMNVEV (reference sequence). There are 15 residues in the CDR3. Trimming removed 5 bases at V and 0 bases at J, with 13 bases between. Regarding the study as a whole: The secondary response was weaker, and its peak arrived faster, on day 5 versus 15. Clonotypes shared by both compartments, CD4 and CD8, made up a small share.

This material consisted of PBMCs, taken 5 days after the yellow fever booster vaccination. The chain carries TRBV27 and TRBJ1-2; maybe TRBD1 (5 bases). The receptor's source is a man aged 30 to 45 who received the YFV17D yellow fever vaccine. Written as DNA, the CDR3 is TGTGCCAGCAGTCTGCAGGGTCGGGCTAACTATGGCTACACCTTC. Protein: CASSLQGRANYGYTF.